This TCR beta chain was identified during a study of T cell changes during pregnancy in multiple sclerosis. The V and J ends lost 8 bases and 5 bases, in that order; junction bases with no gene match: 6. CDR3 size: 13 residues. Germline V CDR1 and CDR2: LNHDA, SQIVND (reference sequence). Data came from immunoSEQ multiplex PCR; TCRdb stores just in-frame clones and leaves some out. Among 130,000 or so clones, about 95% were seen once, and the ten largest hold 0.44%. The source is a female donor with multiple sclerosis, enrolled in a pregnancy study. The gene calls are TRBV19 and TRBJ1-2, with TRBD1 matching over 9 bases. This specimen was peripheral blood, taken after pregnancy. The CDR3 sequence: CASHTGGGYGYTF. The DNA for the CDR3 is TGTGCCAGTCATACAGGGGGCGGTTATGGCTACACCTTC.